This T cell receptor beta chain was sequenced for a study of a mutant IDH1 vaccine in newly diagnosed glioma. On the study more broadly: Antecedent treatment encompassed radiotherapy, temozolomide, or their combination; the majority received both.

A word on this clone: The antigen remains undetermined.

Time point of the sample: week 47, end of study. Each dose of the vaccine consisted of 300 ug of mutant IDH1 20-mer peptide, with topical imiquimod. The CDR3 loop spans 11 amino acids. V was shortened by 6 bases and J by 7 bases, with 12 bases between the two germline ends. Germline-derived CDR1 and CDR2 are SQVTM and ANQGSEA. Using immunoSEQ multiplex PCR, the repertoire was profiled, and TCRdb retains in-frame clones only, with some absent. The sample holds roughly 51,000 clones, less than 85% seen once. The sample in question was PBMCs, obtained from a glioma patient whose treatment included an IDH1 peptide vaccine. V and J are TRBV29-1 and TRBJ1-2, with D unclear. The receptor was isolated from a young woman with glioma. Some clones in this sample may be carry-over from other donors' samples. The CDR3, as DNA: TGCAGCGTATTAGGGCCCCTTGGCTACACCTTC. Translated, it gives CSVLGPLGYTF.